This entry concerns a single T cell receptor (beta chain). Its binding antigen is unknown. No quality values exist for individual bases; no much larger clone is one base distant. The germline V gene gives CDR1 as SQVTM and CDR2 as ANQGSEA. The CDR3 has 13 amino acids, counting the end cysteine and phenylalanine. CDR3 DNA only is kept here, 39 bases in frame from base 1. V lost 4 bases and J lost 1 base; the stretch between them is 10 bases long. This specimen comes from a study of technical replicates of blood from four donors (dated by TCRdb to about 2017). Library preparation employed the immunoSEQ multiplex PCR assay. TCRdb's version of the immuneACCESS table is confined to in-frame rearrangements and falls short of the full clone set. An unresolved V gene accounts for under half of the shortfall where checked; the remainder is of unknown origin. Within this sample are under 95,000 clones, with roughly 90% of them counted one time only. The top ten constitute 0.42% of the sample.

Sequences were obtained from T cells isolated from PBMCs. The rearranged chain carries TRBV29-1 and TRBJ1-1, with the D gene call left open. This receptor was taken from a human donor in good health. The DNA reads TGCAGCGTTGGAACTGCGGAGAACACTGAAGCTTTCTTT. Its product reads: CSVGTAENTEAFF. With the portions outside the CDR3 filled from the reference TRBV29-1 and TRBJ1-1 genes, the complete variable region becomes SAVISQKPSRDICQRGTSLTIQCQVDSQVTMMFWYRQQPGQSLTLIATANQGSEATYESGFVIDKFPISRPNLTFSTLTVSNMSPEDSSIYLCSVGTAENTEAFFGQGTRLTVV.